This TCR beta chain is drawn from a study of cytomegalovirus exposure and HLA in healthy donors. Study in general: In terms of ancestry, the Caucasian-associated cluster contained roughly 80% of the approximately 430 genotyped donors.

13 Jbeta primers and 60 Vbeta primers were used for the PCR. Sequencing used immunoSEQ multiplex PCR; TCRdb keeps in-frame clones, though not all of them. The sample holds about 150,000 clones, approximately 74% seen once. This CDR3 has 13 residues. Germline loops: CDR1 MNHEY, CDR2 SVGAGI. V shed 5 bases and J shed 0 bases, with 7 bases lying between them. Notes on this clone: Its antigen remains unknown.

Study-wide results and limits: When a later analysis compared HLA-associated TCR beta chains with equally common others, the HLA-associated chains turned out to be more clonally expanded and to have lower generation probabilities.

V is TRBV6-5 and J is TRBJ1-1; D gene unclear. The TCR comes from a man younger than 35 in good health and CMV-seronegative. The sample taken for sequencing was PBMCs. CDR3 nucleotide sequence: TGTGCCAGCAGTCCCGGAGTGAACACTGAAGCTTTCTTT. Translated, it gives CASSPGVNTEAFF.